This is a list of T cell receptor beta chains from one sample in a study of shared clonotypes between healthy human individuals. The table came from immunoSEQ multiplex PCR; TCRdb's copy has only in-frame clones and leaves some out. Of approximately 1.4 million clones in the sample, around 98% were seen once. Sequenced sample: naive CD4+ T cells sorted from blood. Receptors originate from a man aged 25-40 years in good health. The CDR3 runs from the conserved cysteine through the conserved F or W. A D gene is named only where the DNA matches it firmly. Expanded clones get a size class; other rows say once, few or many, or leave the size out.

D: TRBD2; J: TRBJ2-7; length: 14; size: NA; V: TRBV11-2; DNA: TGTGCCAGCAGCTCTTCTGCGGGAGGGTACGAGCAGTACTTC; CDR3: CASSSSAGGYEQYF
D: NA; J: TRBJ1-5; length: 14; size: NA; V: TRBV6-6; DNA: TGTGCCAGCAGTTACTCTCCCGGCGGTCAGCCCCAGCATTTT; CDR3: CASSYSPGGQPQHF
D: NA; J: TRBJ1-1; length: 13; size: NA; V: TRBV5-1; DNA: TGCGCCAGCAGCTTGGGGGCGAACACTGAAGCTTTCTTT; CDR3: CASSLGANTEAFF
D: NA; J: TRBJ1-2; length: 13; size: NA; V: TRBV30; DNA: TGTGCCTGGAGTGCCACAGGACTTAATGGCTACACCTTC; CDR3: CAWSATGLNGYTF
D: TRBD1; J: TRBJ1-5; length: 14; size: once; V: TRBV25-1; DNA: TGTGCCAGCGTTGGGACAGGTCCCAATCAGCCCCAGCATTTT; CDR3: CASVGTGPNQPQHF
D: NA; J: TRBJ2-5; length: 14; size: once; V: TRBV7-9; DNA: TGTGCCAGCAGCTTAGGCGGAGACCCGGGGACCCAGTACTTC; CDR3: CASSLGGDPGTQYF
D: TRBD2; J: TRBJ2-7; length: 16; size: NA; V: TRBV10-3; DNA: TGTGCCATCAGTGCAACCGCGGGGACTAGGCCCTACGAGCAGTACTTC; CDR3: CAISATAGTRPYEQYF
D: TRBD2; J: TRBJ2-1; length: 14; size: once; V: TRBV6-1; DNA: TGTGCCAGCCTTAGCGGGATTGGGTACAATGAGCAGTTCTTC; CDR3: CASLSGIGYNEQFF
D: NA; J: TRBJ1-2; length: 12; size: NA; V: TRBV28; DNA: TGTGCCAGCAGTTCAAGCTTCGGTGGCTACACCTTC; CDR3: CASSSSFGGYTF
D: NA; J: TRBJ2-7; length: 18; size: NA; V: TRBV11-2; DNA: TGTGCCAGCAGCTTCCTCTTCCCCGGGTCATTCTACGCCTACGAGCAGTACTTC; CDR3: CASSFLFPGSFYAYEQYF
D: NA; J: TRBJ2-7; length: 14; size: NA; V: TRBV4-3; DNA: TGCGCCAGCAGCCAAGACGGACCGCGCTACGAGCAGTACTTC; CDR3: CASSQDGPRYEQYF
D: TRBD2; J: TRBJ2-3; length: 16; size: NA; V: TRBV10-1; DNA: TGCGCCAGCAGTGAATGGACTAGCGGGGTCCAGGGAACGCAGTATTTT; CDR3: CASSEWTSGVQGTQYF
D: NA; J: TRBJ1-5; length: 12; size: NA; V: TRBV6-6; DNA: TGTGCCAGCAGTTACTCGAGCGGGCCCCAGCATTTT; CDR3: CASSYSSGPQHF
D: TRBD2; J: TRBJ2-7; length: 15; size: NA; V: TRBV18; DNA: TGTGCCAGCTCAGCGGGACTAGCGGGACTCTACGAGCAGTACTTC; CDR3: CASSAGLAGLYEQYF
D: NA; J: TRBJ2-3; length: 13; size: NA; V: TRBV6-4; DNA: TGTGCCAGCAGAAATACAGGGACAGATACGCAGTATTTT; CDR3: CASRNTGTDTQYF
D: NA; J: TRBJ2-1; length: 14; size: NA; V: TRBV5-1; DNA: TGCGCCAGCAGCTCGCCGGGATCCTACAATGAGCAGTTCTTC; CDR3: CASSSPGSYNEQFF
D: NA; J: TRBJ2-7; length: 15; size: NA; V: TRBV5-5; DNA: TGTGCCAGCAGCTTGAAGTCGGCCAAAATGTACGAGCAGTACTTC; CDR3: CASSLKSAKMYEQYF
D: TRBD2; J: TRBJ2-5; length: 13; size: NA; V: TRBV2; DNA: TGTGCCACCCGCAGGACTAGCAAAGAGACCCAGTACTTC; CDR3: CATRRTSKETQYF
D: NA; J: TRBJ2-3; length: 15; size: NA; V: TRBV4-3; DNA: TGCGCCAGCAGCCCAGACTCGGGAGGCACAGATACGCAGTATTTT; CDR3: CASSPDSGGTDTQYF
D: TRBD2; J: TRBJ2-3; length: 14; size: NA; V: TRBV7-2; DNA: TGTGCCAGCACCCTGACTAGCAGCTCAGATACGCAGTATTTT; CDR3: CASTLTSSSDTQYF
D: NA; J: TRBJ1-1; length: 13; size: NA; V: TRBV5-8; DNA: TGTGCCAGCAGTCTGGGGCGCGACGGTGAAGCTTTCTTT; CDR3: CASSLGRDGEAFF
D: TRBD2; J: TRBJ2-7; length: 14; size: NA; V: TRBV28; DNA: TGTGCCAGCAGTTCACTCAGGGAGGGCCACGAGCAGTACTTC; CDR3: CASSSLREGHEQYF
D: TRBD2; J: TRBJ2-7; length: 17; size: NA; V: TRBV5-4; DNA: TGTGCCAGCAGCCCTTATCTAGCTAGCGGGAGTCCCTACGAGCAGTACTTC; CDR3: CASSPYLASGSPYEQYF
D: NA; J: TRBJ1-5; length: 15; size: NA; V: TRBV7-2; DNA: TGTGCCAGCAGCTTTGAGGGGAGGGACAATCAGCCCCAGCATTTT; CDR3: CASSFEGRDNQPQHF
D: NA; J: TRBJ2-3; length: 13; size: NA; V: TRBV5-1; DNA: TGCGCCAGCAGCATTGGTGTCCAGGATACGCAGTATTTT; CDR3: CASSIGVQDTQYF
D: NA; J: TRBJ2-1; length: 13; size: once; V: TRBV5-1; DNA: TGCGCCAGCAGCTTGAACGATTACAATGAGCAGTTCTTC; CDR3: CASSLNDYNEQFF
D: NA; J: TRBJ2-3; length: 17; size: NA; V: TRBV5-1; DNA: TGCGCCAGCAGCTTGGGAAACGACAGGTGGATGGCAGATACGCAGTATTTT; CDR3: CASSLGNDRWMADTQYF
D: NA; J: TRBJ1-2; length: 13; size: NA; V: TRBV7-9; DNA: TGTGCCAGCAGCTTAGACGGGGTCTATGGCTACACCTTC; CDR3: CASSLDGVYGYTF
D: NA; J: TRBJ1-1; length: 11; size: NA; V: TRBV20-1; DNA: TGCAGTGCTAGAGATCCCCCTGAAGCTTTCTTT; CDR3: CSARDPPEAFF
D: NA; J: TRBJ2-1; length: 17; size: NA; V: TRBV5-4; DNA: TGTGCCAGCAGCTTGGCCCCGGGGGCCCGACTAATCGATGAGCAGTTCTTC; CDR3: CASSLAPGARLIDEQFF
D: NA; J: TRBJ1-1; length: 13; size: NA; V: TRBV11-2; DNA: TGTGCCAGCAGCTTAGATCCCAGGACTGAAGCTTTCTTT; CDR3: CASSLDPRTEAFF
D: NA; J: TRBJ2-7; length: 13; size: NA; V: TRBV5-4; DNA: TGTGCCAGCAGCTTAGGAGTCTCCTACGAGCAGTACTTC; CDR3: CASSLGVSYEQYF
D: NA; J: TRBJ2-1; length: 12; size: NA; V: TRBV19; DNA: TGTGCCACTCGACGGACACTCCATGAGCAGTTCTTC; CDR3: CATRRTLHEQFF
D: NA; J: TRBJ2-2; length: 12; size: NA; V: TRBV11-2; DNA: TGTGCCAGCAGCTTGCTCGGCGGGGAGCTGTTTTTT; CDR3: CASSLLGGELFF
D: TRBD1; J: TRBJ2-2; length: 15; size: NA; V: TRBV4-1; DNA: TGCGCCAGCAGCCAAGGTAGACAGGGAGCCGGGGAGCTGTTTTTT; CDR3: CASSQGRQGAGELFF
D: NA; J: TRBJ2-1; length: 13; size: NA; V: TRBV11-2; DNA: TGTGCCACCAGTGAATTTGGGATGGATGAGCAGTTCTTC; CDR3: CATSEFGMDEQFF
D: NA; J: TRBJ2-7; length: 14; size: NA; V: TRBV4-1; DNA: TGCGCCAGCGCCGCAGGAGGGCCTTCCTACGAGCAGTACTTC; CDR3: CASAAGGPSYEQYF
D: NA; J: TRBJ2-7; length: 16; size: NA; V: TRBV11-2; DNA: TGTGCCAGCAGCCTACGAGAGTCCATGCTGTCCGGCGAGCAGTACTTC; CDR3: CASSLRESMLSGEQYF
D: NA; J: TRBJ1-4; length: 16; size: NA; V: TRBV6-1; DNA: TGTGCCAGCAGTGAGATGGTAAGTGAGGGGAATGAAAAACTGTTTTTT; CDR3: CASSEMVSEGNEKLFF
D: NA; J: TRBJ1-4; length: 15; size: NA; V: TRBV2; DNA: TGTGCCAGCAGTGATATCCTTGGGACTAATGAAAAACTGTTTTTT; CDR3: CASSDILGTNEKLFF
D: NA; J: TRBJ1-5; length: 14; size: NA; V: TRBV7-2; DNA: TGTGCCAGCAGCCCAAGTTATAGCAATCAGCCCCAGCATTTT; CDR3: CASSPSYSNQPQHF
D: NA; J: TRBJ2-5; length: 15; size: NA; V: TRBV9; DNA: TGTGCCAGCAGCGTAGGCGACAGCTTAAGAGAGACCCAGTACTTC; CDR3: CASSVGDSLRETQYF
D: NA; J: TRBJ2-5; length: 12; size: NA; V: TRBV10-2; DNA: TGCGCCAGCAGTAGTAAACAAGAGACCCAGTACTTC; CDR3: CASSSKQETQYF
D: NA; J: TRBJ1-5; length: 14; size: NA; V: TRBV5-1; DNA: TGCGCCAGCAGCTTCGGAAACCCTTATCAGCCCCAGCATTTT; CDR3: CASSFGNPYQPQHF
D: NA; J: TRBJ2-7; length: 12; size: NA; V: TRBV10-1; DNA: TGCGCCAGCAGTGAGTCCGCGGGCGAGCAGTACTTC; CDR3: CASSESAGEQYF
D: NA; J: TRBJ2-7; length: 11; size: NA; V: TRBV28; DNA: TGTGCCAGCTCCGCGACCTACGAGCAGTACTTC; CDR3: CASSATYEQYF
D: NA; J: TRBJ1-2; length: 11; size: NA; V: TRBV20-1; DNA: TGCAGTGCTACCGGAGGCAATGGCTACACCTTC; CDR3: CSATGGNGYTF
D: NA; J: TRBJ1-2; length: 14; size: NA; V: TRBV5-1; DNA: TGCGCCAGCGGCACCGGGACCGGAAACCTTGGCTACACCTTC; CDR3: CASGTGTGNLGYTF
D: TRBD2; J: TRBJ2-1; length: 16; size: NA; V: TRBV19; DNA: TGTGCCAGTAGTGCACTCACGGGAGCGGGATACAATGAGCAGTTCTTC; CDR3: CASSALTGAGYNEQFF
D: TRBD2; J: TRBJ2-7; length: 14; size: once; V: TRBV7-2; DNA: TGTGCCAGCAGCTTATTCCAGCGGGACTACGAGCAGTACTTC; CDR3: CASSLFQRDYEQYF
D: NA; J: TRBJ2-1; length: 15; size: NA; V: TRBV18; DNA: TGTGCCAGCTCAGGTTGGTCGAGCTCCTACAATGAGCAGTTCTTC; CDR3: CASSGWSSSYNEQFF
D: NA; J: TRBJ1-1; length: 14; size: NA; V: TRBV28; DNA: TGTGCCAGCAGTTTACGAACGCCTAACACTGAAGCTTTCTTT; CDR3: CASSLRTPNTEAFF
D: TRBD1; J: TRBJ1-5; length: 15; size: NA; V: TRBV18; DNA: TGTGCCAGCTCACTAGGGACAGGAACTTATCAGCCCCAGCATTTT; CDR3: CASSLGTGTYQPQHF